The present entry profiles one T cell receptor beta chain with its context. These data come from a study of blood T cell repertoires in COVID-19. Study-wide context: Acute-phase and convalescent COVID-19 samples originated in the United States, Italy and Spain.

Assay used: immunoSEQ multiplex PCR; TCRdb lists only in-frame clones, some missing. The data hold 40,000 to 55,000 clones, with approximately 84% observed a single time. With 2 bases clipped from V and 2 bases from J, the junction kept 3 bases outside the gene matches. The CDR3 runs to 16 residues. Germline assignment: CDR1 SEHNR and CDR2 FQNEAQ (reference sequence). Sequenced sample: peripheral blood. This clonotype was obtained from a man aged 50 to 60 with active COVID-19. J is TRBJ2-2 and V is TRBV7-9, with 9 nucleotides matching TRBD1. The CDR3 nucleotides are TGTGCCAGCAGCTTAAGGGGACAGGGTAACACCGGGGAGCTGTTTTTT. Protein product: CASSLRGQGNTGELFF.